Listed below are T cell receptor beta chains from one sample, sequenced in a study of cytomegalovirus exposure and HLA in healthy donors. Generated by immunoSEQ multiplex PCR, the TCRdb table keeps only in-frame clones and is missing some. The profile covers around 170,000 clones, with approximately 80% appearing a single time and roughly 2.3% taken by the ten largest. The specimen sequenced was PBMCs. The receptors come from a man aged 55 to 70 in good health and CMV-seronegative. CDR3s include the opening cysteine and the closing phenylalanine or tryptophan. Each record gives: J gene, D gene, clone size, V gene, CDR3 protein, CDR3 DNA. The D gene is left open where the match is weak. Only some rows state a clone size, as once, few, many or a class for expanded clones.

J: TRBJ2-7; D: TRBD1; size: .; V: TRBV5-1; CDR3: CASSWGTGSDEQYF; DNA: TGCGCCAGCAGCTGGGGGACAGGGAGCGACGAGCAGTACTTC
J: TRBJ2-2; D: .; size: .; V: TRBV7-2; CDR3: CASSLVTVTTGELFF; DNA: TGTGCCAGCAGCTTAGTAACAGTAACCACCGGGGAGCTGTTTTTT
J: TRBJ2-7; D: .; size: .; V: TRBV9; CDR3: CASSVETDTYEQYF; DNA: TGTGCCAGCAGCGTAGAAACTGATACCTACGAGCAGTACTTC
J: TRBJ1-1; D: TRBD1; size: .; V: TRBV27; CDR3: CASSFLGQGNTEAFF; DNA: TGTGCCAGCAGTTTTTTGGGACAGGGGAACACTGAAGCTTTCTTT
J: TRBJ1-5; D: TRBD1; size: .; V: TRBV6-5; CDR3: CASSWTGGNQPQNF; DNA: TGTGCCAGCAGTTGGACAGGGGGCAATCAGCCCCAGAATTTT
J: TRBJ2-7; D: .; size: .; V: TRBV2; CDR3: CASGRQASYEQYF; DNA: TGTGCCAGCGGCCGACAGGCCTCGTACGAGCAGTACTTC
J: TRBJ1-1; D: .; size: .; V: TRBV19; CDR3: CASSGVGNTEAFF; DNA: TGTGCCAGTAGCGGGGTGGGGAACACTGAAGCTTTCTTT
J: TRBJ2-7; D: .; size: .; V: TRBV18; CDR3: CASSPRRGYEQYF; DNA: TGTGCCAGCTCACCACGGCGGGGCTACGAGCAGTACTTC
J: TRBJ2-7; D: .; size: .; V: TRBV6-6; CDR3: CASRSGPLEQYF; DNA: TGTGCCAGCAGAAGCGGCCCACTCGAGCAGTACTTC
J: TRBJ2-6; D: TRBD2; size: .; V: TRBV5-4; CDR3: CASSPGGISGANVLTF; DNA: TGTGCCAGCAGCCCGGGGGGGATTTCTGGGGCCAACGTCCTGACTTTC
J: TRBJ1-3; D: .; size: few; V: TRBV25-1; CDR3: CASRTSEAGNTIYF; DNA: TGTGCCAGCAGGACTTCGGAGGCTGGAAACACCATATATTTT
J: TRBJ2-7; D: TRBD1; size: .; V: TRBV15; CDR3: CATSGTGTGVSYEQYF; DNA: TGTGCCACCAGCGGCACCGGGACAGGGGTCTCCTACGAGCAGTACTTC
J: TRBJ2-7; D: .; size: once; V: TRBV6-1; CDR3: CASSGSYYEQYF; DNA: TGTGCCAGCAGTGGTAGCTACTACGAGCAGTACTTC
J: TRBJ2-1; D: TRBD1; size: few; V: TRBV11-3; CDR3: CASSLAGQEYNEQFF; DNA: TGTGCCAGCAGCTTAGCTGGACAGGAGTACAATGAGCAGTTCTTC
J: TRBJ1-2; D: TRBD1; size: .; V: TRBV4-2; CDR3: CASSQGGQGAELYGYTF; DNA: TGTGCCAGCAGCCAAGGCGGACAGGGGGCCGAGCTCTATGGCTACACCTTC
J: TRBJ2-2; D: TRBD2; size: .; V: TRBV5-4; CDR3: CASSYPSGGARNTGELFF; DNA: TGTGCCAGCAGCTACCCTAGCGGGGGGGCAAGGAACACCGGGGAGCTGTTTTTT
J: TRBJ1-4; D: .; size: .; V: TRBV10-3; CDR3: CAISGQAKDEKLFF; DNA: TGTGCCATCAGTGGACAGGCGAAAGATGAAAAACTGTTTTTT
J: TRBJ2-7; D: .; size: .; V: TRBV18; CDR3: CASSRAYEQYF; DNA: TGTGCCAGCTCCCGCGCCTACGAGCAGTACTTC
J: TRBJ2-3; D: TRBD2; size: .; V: TRBV14; CDR3: CASSQLSGGGTDTQYF; DNA: TGTGCCAGCAGCCAACTTTCGGGAGGGGGCACAGATACGCAGTATTTT
J: TRBJ2-7; D: .; size: .; V: TRBV28; CDR3: CASSRGYEQYF; DNA: TGTGCCAGCAGTAGAGGCTACGAGCAGTACTTC
J: TRBJ2-7; D: TRBD2; size: .; V: TRBV5-8; CDR3: CASSFAGGSYEQYF; DNA: TGTGCCAGCAGCTTCGCCGGGGGGTCCTACGAGCAGTACTTC
J: TRBJ1-4; D: .; size: .; V: TRBV9; CDR3: CASSVGPLAEKLFF; DNA: TGTGCCAGCAGCGTAGGGCCCCTAGCGGAAAAACTGTTTTTT
J: TRBJ1-2; D: TRBD1; size: .; V: TRBV7-2; CDR3: CASSSRTGRVNYGYTF; DNA: TGTGCCAGCAGCTCCCGGACAGGCCGCGTTAACTATGGCTACACCTTC
J: TRBJ1-2; D: .; size: .; V: TRBV5-4; CDR3: CASSPGVRGRYYGYTF; DNA: TGTGCCAGCAGCCCCGGGGTCAGGGGACGATACTATGGCTACACCTTC
J: TRBJ1-4; D: .; size: .; V: TRBV14; CDR3: CASSQEGRGYEKLFF; DNA: TGTGCCAGCAGCCAAGAAGGCAGGGGATATGAAAAACTGTTTTTT
J: TRBJ1-4; D: .; size: .; V: TRBV5-1; CDR3: CASTHPNEPEKLFF; DNA: TGCGCCAGCACCCACCCGAATGAGCCTGAAAAACTGTTTTTT
J: TRBJ2-3; D: .; size: few; V: TRBV6-1; CDR3: CASSDASSLTAQYF; DNA: TGTGCCAGCAGTGACGCCTCCTCCCTCACGGCGCAGTATTTT
J: TRBJ2-5; D: TRBD2; size: .; V: TRBV5-1; CDR3: CASSLRLAGNQETQYF; DNA: TGCGCCAGCAGCTTAAGACTAGCGGGGAACCAAGAGACCCAGTACTTC
J: TRBJ2-7; D: .; size: few; V: TRBV5-5; CDR3: CASSERRYNEQYF; DNA: TGTGCCAGCAGCGAAAGGAGGTATAACGAGCAGTACTTC
J: TRBJ2-7; D: .; size: .; V: TRBV2; CDR3: CASAGILYEQYF; DNA: TGTGCCAGTGCCGGGATTCTCTACGAGCAGTACTTC
J: TRBJ2-2; D: .; size: few; V: TRBV5-1; CDR3: CASSLTSPGTGELFF; DNA: TGCGCCAGCAGCCTTACTAGTCCGGGCACCGGGGAGCTGTTTTTT
J: TRBJ1-2; D: TRBD1; size: .; V: TRBV4-1; CDR3: CASSQVSLQGANYGYTF; DNA: TGCGCCAGCAGCCAAGTTAGCCTACAGGGGGCTAACTATGGCTACACCTTC
J: TRBJ1-2; D: TRBD1; size: once; V: TRBV25-1; CDR3: CASSRTGLNYGYTF; DNA: TGTGCCAGCAGCCGGACAGGCCTAAACTATGGCTACACCTTC
J: TRBJ1-1; D: TRBD1; size: .; V: TRBV28; CDR3: CASTTWGQVMNTEAFF; DNA: TGTGCCAGCACCACTTGGGGACAGGTGATGAACACTGAAGCTTTCTTT
J: TRBJ2-3; D: .; size: once; V: TRBV2; CDR3: CASSDGSTDTQYF; DNA: TGTGCCAGCAGTGACGGTAGCACAGATACGCAGTATTTT
J: TRBJ1-1; D: .; size: .; V: TRBV7-2; CDR3: CASSLTVSAEAFF; DNA: TGTGCCAGCAGCTTAACGGTGAGTGCTGAAGCTTTCTTT
J: TRBJ2-7; D: .; size: .; V: TRBV27; CDR3: CASSSGFGGNEQYF; DNA: TGTGCCAGCAGTTCGGGGTTTGGAGGGAACGAGCAGTACTTC
J: TRBJ1-6; D: .; size: .; V: TRBV6-5; CDR3: CASSSGTLNSPLNF; DNA: TGTGCCAGCAGTTCAGGAACTCTCAATTCACCCCTCAACTTT
J: TRBJ2-7; D: TRBD1; size: .; V: TRBV25-1; CDR3: CASSVQTTGTYEQYF; DNA: TGTGCCAGCAGTGTCCAAACGACAGGGACCTACGAGCAGTACTTC